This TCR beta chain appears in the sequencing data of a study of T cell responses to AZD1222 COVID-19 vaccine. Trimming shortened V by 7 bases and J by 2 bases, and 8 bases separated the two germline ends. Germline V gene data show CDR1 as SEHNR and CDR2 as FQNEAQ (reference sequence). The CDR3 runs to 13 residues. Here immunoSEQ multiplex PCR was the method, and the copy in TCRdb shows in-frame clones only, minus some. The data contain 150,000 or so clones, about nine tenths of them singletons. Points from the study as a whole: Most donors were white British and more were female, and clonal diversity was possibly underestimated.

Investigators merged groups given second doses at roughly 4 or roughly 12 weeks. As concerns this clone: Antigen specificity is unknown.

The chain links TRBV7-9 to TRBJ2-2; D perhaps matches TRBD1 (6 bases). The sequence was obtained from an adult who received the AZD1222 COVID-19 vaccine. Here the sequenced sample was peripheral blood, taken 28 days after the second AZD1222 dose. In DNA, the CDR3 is TGTGCCAGCAACAGGGTCAACACCGGGGAGCTGTTTTTT. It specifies CASNRVNTGELFF. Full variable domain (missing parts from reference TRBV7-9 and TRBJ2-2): DTGVSQNPRHKITKRGQNVTFRCDPISEHNRLYWYRQTLGQGPEFLTYFQNEAQLEKSRLLSDRFSAERPKGSFSTLEIQRTEQGDSAMYLCASNRVNTGELFFGEGSRLTVL.